This TCR beta chain emerged from a study of T cells in Graves' hyperthyroidism and ophthalmopathy. Overall study context: Peripheral blood was obtained at initial diagnosis, preceding any treatment.

The source material, RNA transcripts, was used to amplify TCR beta CDR3 regions. HTBI primers were employed in a first-round RT-PCR of the TCR CDR3. Using its own MiXCR run on the multiplex PCR reads, TCRdb lists one record per CDR3 protein. The profile covers about 420,000 distinct CDR3 sequences, with more than 15% appearing a single time and about 7.7% taken by the ten largest. The length of the CDR3 is 17 residues. CDR1 and CDR2 (germline): SQVTM, ANQGSEA. The junction had 13 bases not matched to a gene; V was cut back by 5 bases and J by 3 bases. To note about this clonotype: No antigen is known for it.

Study-level findings and limits: Ophthalmopathy prediction by the model preceded onset by a median about 6.5 months.

Sequenced sample: blood. The TCR sequence derives from a woman aged 18-29 years with Graves' hyperthyroidism. The V gene is TRBV29-1, the J gene TRBJ2-2, with 9 nucleotides matching TRBD2. This chain's CDR3 is CSVSLVAGGPHTGELFF. CDR3 nucleotides: TGCAGCGTTTCCTTGGTGGCGGGAGGGCCCCACACCGGGGAGCTGTTTTTT.